The entry that follows covers one T cell receptor (beta chain) sequence. It lacks a known antigen. Per-nucleotide qualities are absent, and no much larger clonotype sits a single base away. From the germline V gene (reference sequence), CDR1 is GTSNPN and CDR2 is SVGIG. V sheds 5 bases and J sheds 1 base, leaving 9 bases between their ends. The CDR3 goes from the cysteine to the phenylalanine over 13 residues. The CDR3 DNA has 39 bases and is translated from base 1. The library came from the immunoSEQ multiplex PCR assay. The multiplex PCR relied on a mix of 60 forward primers for TCR Vbeta segments and 13 reverse primers for TCR Jbeta segments. The CDR3 region of rearranged TCR beta genes was amplified from genomic DNA by a multiplex PCR assay. Amplified TCR beta libraries were sequenced as 87-base-pair reads on the Illumina HiSeq System. Under the source paper's analysis protocol: A later analysis tallied around 87 million unique TCR beta chains across the 666 repertoires, and approximately 9.9 million of those chains were shared by two or more donors. To remove PCR and sequencing errors, raw reads were error-corrected and collapsed into unique sequences using a nearest-neighbor algorithm that merged closely related sequences. CDR3 sequences were aligned to IMGT reference sequences to assign V, D and J gene segments. For a sequence to be retained, a match of at least six nucleotides to both a V gene segment and a J gene segment was required. A rearrangement counted as productive if the CDR3 had no stop codons and remained in frame with V and J, and every other rearrangement counted as non-productive. Following IMGT convention, CDR3 was defined as the stretch from the second conserved V-encoded cysteine to the conserved J-encoded phenylalanine. The earlier analysis of some 540 of the donors excluded any sequence lacking an unambiguous match to a single V gene segment. An earlier analysis of several hundred of the donors classified V segments as functional when productive rearrangements were above 56.7% and as segregating when the standard deviation between donors was above 5%. A statistical classification framework was developed to diagnose cytomegalovirus status using the catalog of TCR beta chain sequences. In a later analysis, V and J genes were assigned by comparing TCR nucleotide sequences against IMGT/GENE-DB human TR gene sequences. Using the TCRdist pipeline, a later analysis assigned CDR3 sequences along with most-parsimonious VDJ recombination scenarios. In a later analysis, every TCR beta chain was defined by the combination of its CDR3 amino acid sequence and its V-gene family, and reads without a unique V-gene family were dropped. As a way to deal with suspected cross-contamination and a sequencing artifact, a later analysis dropped roughly 620 nucleotide sequences that were highly shared and had low generation probability. A later analysis calculated a clonal expansion index for each public chain from normalized within-repertoire ranks of inferred template counts. In a later analysis, generation probabilities were computed using a VDJ recombination model fitted to out-of-frame rearrangements, and the results were checked against IGoR. In a later analysis, hypergeometric tests were used to score TCR-TCR, TCR-HLA and TCR-CMV co-occurrence, with a repertoire-size bias correction applied to TCR pairs. To estimate false discovery rates, a later analysis permuted the HLA or CMV assignments 20 times. In a later analysis, co-occurring TCRs were grouped using DBSCAN, with TCRdist sequence similarity added in when clustering inside HLA-allele-positive subsets. For co-occurrence clustering, repertoires with fewer than 30,000 or more than 120,000 public chains were excluded, along with about five repertoires with anomalous nucleotide sharing. Imported from immuneACCESS, the table was reduced by TCRdb to in-frame sequences with V and J called. These copies leave out some clones; in studies compared against another copy, an unresolved V gene accounts for under half, and the cause of the remainder is not known. That table gives V, J and clone size, and the DNA gave D and trimming. In all, the sample holds more than 120,000 clones, and over 75% of those were seen once. The ten largest clones represent 2.5% to 3.5% of the sample.

The cohort was made up of several hundred healthy bone marrow donors. Cohort members were all nominally healthy when sampled, although unrecorded immune exposures were likely present. The donor was CMV seronegative and was included in the group of several hundred seronegative cohort members. A peripheral blood sample was provided by each donor, and peripheral blood mononuclear cells were used for TCR beta sequencing. Genomic DNA extraction from the blood cell samples was performed with the Qiagen DNeasy Blood Extraction Kit. This sample is drawn from a study of cytomegalovirus exposure and HLA in healthy donors (dated by TCRdb to between 2016 and 2019). In the study overall: According to an earlier analysis of around 600 of the donors, 150 million to 200 million T cells yielded 100 million or so unique TCR beta sequences and 276 Gb of sequence data. Approximately 300 gigabases of sequencing data and tens of millions of unique TCR sequences were included in an early release covering roughly 700 HLA-typed donors. The genetic ancestry cluster associated with self-reported Caucasian donors included 81% of the 300 to 400 genotyped donors. The study aimed to test whether cataloging public T cell receptors could reveal signatures of past pathogen exposure. The study used immunosequencing to profile the T cell repertoires of several hundred subjects and linked those repertoires to cytomegalovirus serostatus. A separate validation cohort of about 110 different subjects was used in addition to the roughly 700-subject first cohort. To predict cytomegalovirus infection status, the study combined high-throughput TCR immunosequencing, statistical association of individual TCRs with disease status, and machine learning. A later analysis re-examined previously published TCR beta repertoires from just over 650 donors and added high-resolution HLA genotyping to investigate patterns of TCR occurrence. In the later analysis, no new phenotypic data were used to find candidate immune exposures; instead, reliance was placed on TCR beta sequences and their occurrence across donors. An earlier analysis of fewer than 700 of the donors applied high-throughput TCR beta sequencing to assess whether each TCR beta V gene segment acted as functional or pseudogenic. Alongside the repertoire data, information on donor age, sex, ethnicity and CMV serostatus was compiled. A later genetic analysis used genome-wide SNP genotypes for about 60% of the roughly 700 donors, treating that subset as a discovery cohort. Every repertoire in the discovery cohort had been generated on one and the same sequencing platform. Both class I and class II loci were covered by HLA typing, at four-digit resolution. The number of typed donors differed by locus: roughly 620-630 for A, B, C, DRB1 and DQB1; approximately 540 for DQA1; some 590 for DPA1; and some 470 for DPB1. Because of strong linkage in the cohort, roughly five DR-DQ haplotypes were treated as single units for association and clustering. Across approximately 400 genotyped donors of the cohort, an average of about 240,000 unique TCR beta nucleotide sequences per donor were sequenced, and 15% to 20% of those sequences were non-productive.

Overall study outcomes, separate from this receptor: A total of 150 to 200 TCR beta chains were listed by the study as associated with cytomegalovirus. Compared with the roughly 710-donor mean, donors in an Asian-associated ancestry cluster had fewer N-insertions in productive TCRs, according to a later genetic analysis. A further reported finding was that TCR beta sequences accurately predicted the HLA-A and HLA-B alleles for most subjects in the first cohort. HLA typing was unavailable for some donors at each locus, so association tests used only the typed subset. Some IMGT-functional V segments, including TRBV6-2 and TRBV6-3, could not be distinguished by the 87-base-pair reads and were therefore excluded. In a later analysis, HLA-associated TCR beta chains showed more clonal expansion and lower generation probabilities than non-associated chains that were equally common. In an earlier analysis of around 500 of the donors, most TCR beta V segments appeared in productive rearrangements about 87% or about 30% of the time, broadly matching IMGT annotations. Presence/absence analyses assumed roughly uniform sequencing depth across donors, an assumption that may not hold. A few of the identified cytomegalovirus-associated TCR beta chains were confirmed in vitro to be specific for cytomegalovirus antigens. Most TCR sequences were observed very rarely across donors, whereas some public TCRs were present in many individuals. It was suggested by the authors that the approach could potentially be generalized to other disease states and immunological phenotypes. A later analysis found that TCR association rates varied across HLA loci, with DRB1 alleles showing the most associated TCRs and HLA-C alleles the fewest. Only TCR beta chains were sequenced in this cohort, and the absence of alpha or paired-chain data limited detectable features. In both the original and validation cohorts, the classifier was reported to diagnose cytomegalovirus status with high specificity and sensitivity. A later analysis associated 15,000 or so TCR beta sequences with specific HLA alleles at a false discovery rate of 0.05. A group of highly shared sequence variants was considered likely to be a technical artifact of the sequencing pipeline. In a later genetic analysis, a missense DCLRE1C variant was associated with V-gene and J-gene trimming of TCR beta chains, and the association was replicated in an independent cohort. A later analysis reported that several top co-occurrence clusters appeared linked to parvovirus B19, influenza, CMV and Epstein-Barr virus. CMV serostatus was the only immune exposure information available for the cohort. The earlier analysis of 587 of the donors excluded roughly 17 rarely observed V segments, including chromosome 9 orphons, because counts were too low. Correlated functional status among segregating V segments might be attributable to linkage disequilibrium, but an unknown experimental factor could not be ruled out. When HLA alleles, especially DR and DQ, strongly co-occurred, attributing TCR associations to individual alleles was difficult. Most CMV-associated TCR beta chains appeared to be HLA-restricted in a later analysis, and the HLA associations seemed to be driven largely by CMV exposure.

The sequence links TRBV30 to TRBJ1-3, and possibly TRBD1, on 6 matching bases. The sequencing sample was made of PBMCs. This sequence originates from a woman aged 25 to 39 in good health and CMV-seronegative. This receptor has the CDR3 CAWAGESGNTIYF. At the DNA level, the sequence is TGTGCCTGGGCAGGGGAATCTGGAAACACCATATATTTT.